This TCR beta chain was found in a study of neurological immune-mediated disorders. General study results and limits: Whereas HTLV-1-associated myelopathy showed the most TCR clonal expansion, multiple sclerosis showed the least, with levels below those of healthy controls.

The CDR3 is made up of 19 amino acids. As for this clonotype: What it binds is not known.

From 15-18 subjects, each sequencing run yielded over 160 million TCR-beta sequences. TCRdb reprocessed the 5' RACE reads via MiXCR and lists one record per CDR3 protein. The table has tens of thousands of distinct CDR3 sequences, around 25% seen once. The study drew its healthy controls from blood bank volunteers in Maryland, USA. For the unsorted libraries, 2 million PBMCs stored at -80 C served as input. This chain connects TRBV21-1 to TRBJ2-1; the table gives TRBD1 as D, unverified against the DNA. TRBV21-1 is marked as a pseudogene. Sequencing was carried out using PBMCs. The sequence came from a woman between 65 and 79 years old in good health. Here the CDR3 DNA reads TGTGCCAGCAGCAAATGGATCCTTCCCCCTTCAAGCCCCTACAATGAGCAGTTCTTC. Encoded protein: CASSKWILPPSSPYNEQFF.